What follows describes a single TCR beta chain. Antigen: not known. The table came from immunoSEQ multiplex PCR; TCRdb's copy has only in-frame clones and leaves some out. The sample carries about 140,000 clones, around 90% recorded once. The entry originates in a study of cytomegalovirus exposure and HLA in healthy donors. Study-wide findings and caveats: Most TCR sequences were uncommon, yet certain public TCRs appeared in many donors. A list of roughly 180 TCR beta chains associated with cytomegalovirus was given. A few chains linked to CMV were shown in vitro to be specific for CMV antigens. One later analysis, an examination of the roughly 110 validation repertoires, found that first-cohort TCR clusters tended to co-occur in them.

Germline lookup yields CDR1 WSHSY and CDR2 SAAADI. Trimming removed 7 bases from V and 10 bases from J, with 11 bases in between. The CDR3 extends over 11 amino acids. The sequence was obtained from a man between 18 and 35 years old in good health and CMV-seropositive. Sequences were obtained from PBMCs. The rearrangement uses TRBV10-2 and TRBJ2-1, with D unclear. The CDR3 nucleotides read TGCGCCAGCAACGTGGCGAGGGAGCAGTTCTTC. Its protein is CASNVAREQFF.